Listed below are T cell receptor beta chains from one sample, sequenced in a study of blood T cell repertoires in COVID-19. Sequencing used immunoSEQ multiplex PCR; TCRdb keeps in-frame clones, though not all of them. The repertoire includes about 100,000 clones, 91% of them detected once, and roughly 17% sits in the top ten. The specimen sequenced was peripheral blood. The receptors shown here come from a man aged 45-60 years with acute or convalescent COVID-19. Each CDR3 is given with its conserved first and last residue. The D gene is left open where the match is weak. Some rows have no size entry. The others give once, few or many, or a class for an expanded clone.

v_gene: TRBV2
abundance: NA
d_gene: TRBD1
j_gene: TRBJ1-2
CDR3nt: TGTGCCAGCAGTCGGGACAGGGGGGTGATATATTCGGGCTACACCTTC
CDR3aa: CASSRDRGVIYSGYTF

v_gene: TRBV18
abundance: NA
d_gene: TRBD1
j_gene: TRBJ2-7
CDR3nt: TGTGCCAGCTCAAAGGACAGGGGGAAGTACGAGCAGTACTTC
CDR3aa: CASSKDRGKYEQYF

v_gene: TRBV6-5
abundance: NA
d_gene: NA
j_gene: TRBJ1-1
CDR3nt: TGTGCCAGCATATCCGTCGACAGTAACACTGAAGCTTTCTTT
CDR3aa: CASISVDSNTEAFF

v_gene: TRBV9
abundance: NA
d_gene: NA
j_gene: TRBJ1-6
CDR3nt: TGTGCCAGCAGCGTAGAAAACGGGCAGGGTGGCTCACCCCTCCACTTT
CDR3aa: CASSVENGQGGSPLHF

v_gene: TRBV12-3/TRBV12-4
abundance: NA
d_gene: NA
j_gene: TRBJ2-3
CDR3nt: TGTGCCAGCAGTCTCATGAGAGATACGCAGTATTTT
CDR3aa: CASSLMRDTQYF

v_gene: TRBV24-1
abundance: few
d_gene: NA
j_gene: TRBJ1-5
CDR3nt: TGTGCCACCAGTATGCAGGGGAAGGGGAGCAATCAGCCCCAGCATTTT
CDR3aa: CATSMQGKGSNQPQHF

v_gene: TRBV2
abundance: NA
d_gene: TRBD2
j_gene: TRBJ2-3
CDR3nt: TGTGCCAGCAAAGAGGAGCGGGGGGCTGCAGATACGCAGTATTTT
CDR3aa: CASKEERGAADTQYF

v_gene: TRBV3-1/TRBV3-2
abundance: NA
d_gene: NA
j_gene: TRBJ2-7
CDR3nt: TGTGCCAGCAGCCAAGCATACCAGGGCCAGGTATTC
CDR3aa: CASSQAYQGQVF

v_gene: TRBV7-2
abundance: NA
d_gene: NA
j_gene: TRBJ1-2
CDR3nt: TGTGCCAGCAGCTTAGTTTCAGGGGAGGGTTATGGCTACACCTTC
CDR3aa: CASSLVSGEGYGYTF

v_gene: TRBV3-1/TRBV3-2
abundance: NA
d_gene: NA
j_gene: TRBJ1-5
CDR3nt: TGTGCCAGCAGCCAAGGCAGGGACACTCAGCCCCAGCATTTT
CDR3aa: CASSQGRDTQPQHF

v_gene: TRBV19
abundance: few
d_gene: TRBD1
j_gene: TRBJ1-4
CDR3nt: TGTGCCAGTAGTAGGGACAGTGGGGACGAAAAACTGTTTTTT
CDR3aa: CASSRDSGDEKLFF

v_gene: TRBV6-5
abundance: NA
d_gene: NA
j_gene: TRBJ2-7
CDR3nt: TGTGCCAGCAGCTTTACCTACGAGCAGTACTTC
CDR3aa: CASSFTYEQYF

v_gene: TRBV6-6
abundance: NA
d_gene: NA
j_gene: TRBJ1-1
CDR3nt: TGTGCCAGCAGTCCAGATGGGGCCCCGTCGCTCACTGAAGCTTTCTTT
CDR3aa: CASSPDGAPSLTEAFF

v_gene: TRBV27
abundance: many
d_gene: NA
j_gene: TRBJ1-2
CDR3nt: TGTGCCAGCAGTCCAACCCTCGCCGGGGGCTACACCTTC
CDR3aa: CASSPTLAGGYTF

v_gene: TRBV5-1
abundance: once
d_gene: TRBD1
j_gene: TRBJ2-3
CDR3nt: TGCGCCAGCAGCTTGGAGGGGGCCGGAGATACGCAGTATTTT
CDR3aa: CASSLEGAGDTQYF

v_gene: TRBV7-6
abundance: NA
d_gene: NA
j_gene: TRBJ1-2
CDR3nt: TGTGCCCCCCCATGGGGGCCCCAGTTATGCTACACCTTC
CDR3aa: CAPPWGPQLCYTF

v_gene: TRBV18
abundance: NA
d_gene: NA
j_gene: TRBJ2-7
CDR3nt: TGTGCCAGCTCACCGCCTAGGGGGAGATACGAGCAGTACTTC
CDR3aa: CASSPPRGRYEQYF

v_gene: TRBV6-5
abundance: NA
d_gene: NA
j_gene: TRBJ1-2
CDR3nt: TGTGCCAGCAGTCTTACAGGTAGCAGCTACACCTTC
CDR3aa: CASSLTGSSYTF

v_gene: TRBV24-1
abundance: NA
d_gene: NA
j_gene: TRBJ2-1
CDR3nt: TGTGCCACCAGCTTACTTAGGGGTGAGCAGTTCTTC
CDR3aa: CATSLLRGEQFF

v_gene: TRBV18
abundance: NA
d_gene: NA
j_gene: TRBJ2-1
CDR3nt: TGTGCCAGCTCCCCTGACCCAGGGGCTTTCTTCTTC
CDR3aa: CASSPDPGAFFF

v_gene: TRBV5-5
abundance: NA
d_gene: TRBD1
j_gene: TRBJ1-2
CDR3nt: TGTGCCAGCAGCTCCGACAGGGATAGTGGCTACACCTTC
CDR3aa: CASSSDRDSGYTF

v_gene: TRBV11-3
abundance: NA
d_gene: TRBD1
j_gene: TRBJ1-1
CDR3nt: TGTGCCAGCAGCAGGACAGGTGGGACTGAAGCTTTCTTT
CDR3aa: CASSRTGGTEAFF

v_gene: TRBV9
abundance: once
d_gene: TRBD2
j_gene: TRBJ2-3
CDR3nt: TGTGCCAGCAGCGTAGGACCCTCTAGCGGGACTAGCACAGATACGCAGTATTTT
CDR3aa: CASSVGPSSGTSTDTQYF

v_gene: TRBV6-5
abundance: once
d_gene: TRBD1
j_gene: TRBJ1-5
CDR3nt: TGTGCCACCGACAGGGTGAGCAATCAGCCCCAGCATTTT
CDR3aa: CATDRVSNQPQHF

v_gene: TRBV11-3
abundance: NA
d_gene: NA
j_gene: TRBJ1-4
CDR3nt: TGTGCCAGCAGCTTCCTGGGAGCGACTAATGAAAAACTGTTTTTT
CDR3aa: CASSFLGATNEKLFF

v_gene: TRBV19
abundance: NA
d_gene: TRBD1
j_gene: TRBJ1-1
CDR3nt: TGTGCCAGTAGTCAGAGGGGGCGTACTGAAGCTTTCTTT
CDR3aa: CASSQRGRTEAFF

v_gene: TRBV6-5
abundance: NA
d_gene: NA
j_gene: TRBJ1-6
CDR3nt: TGTGCCAGCAGTTACTCGACGTCCTTCAGCGCGTCCCTCCACTTT
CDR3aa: CASSYSTSFSASLHF

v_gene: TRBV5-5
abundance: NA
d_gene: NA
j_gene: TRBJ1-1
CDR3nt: TGTGCCAGCAGCTTGGGGTTGGTCGTGGGAGGTTACACTGAAGCTTTCTTT
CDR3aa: CASSLGLVVGGYTEAFF

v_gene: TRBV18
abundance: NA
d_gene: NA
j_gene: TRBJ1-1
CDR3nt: TGTGCCAGCTCCTTGGGACAGAACACTGAAGCTTTCTTT
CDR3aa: CASSLGQNTEAFF

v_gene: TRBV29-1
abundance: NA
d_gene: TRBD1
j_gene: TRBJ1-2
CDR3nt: TGCAGCGTTTTACACAGGGGTGAAGTGGGGGGCTACACCTTC
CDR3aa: CSVLHRGEVGGYTF

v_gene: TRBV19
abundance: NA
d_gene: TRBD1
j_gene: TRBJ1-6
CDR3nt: TGTGCCAGTAGTATAACAGGGGATGGCTCCTATAATTCACCCCTCCACTTT
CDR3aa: CASSITGDGSYNSPLHF

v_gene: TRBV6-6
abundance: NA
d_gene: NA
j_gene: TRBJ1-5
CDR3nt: TGTGCCAGCACCCTCGGGGGAGGCAGGAATCAGCCCCAGCATTTT
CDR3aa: CASTLGGGRNQPQHF

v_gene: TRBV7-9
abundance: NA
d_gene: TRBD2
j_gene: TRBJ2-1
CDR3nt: TGTGCCAGCAGTCCCACTAGCGGGGGCTACAATGAGCAGTTCTTC
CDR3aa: CASSPTSGGYNEQFF

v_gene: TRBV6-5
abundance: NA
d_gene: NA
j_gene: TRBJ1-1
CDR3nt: TGTGCCAGCAGTTACGACCAGGGACAGAACACTGAAGCTTTCTTT
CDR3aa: CASSYDQGQNTEAFF

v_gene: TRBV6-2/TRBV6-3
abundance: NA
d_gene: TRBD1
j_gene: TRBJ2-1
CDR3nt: TGTGCCAGCAGTTCCCCGGGCAGGGGGAGTGAGCAGTTCTTC
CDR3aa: CASSSPGRGSEQFF

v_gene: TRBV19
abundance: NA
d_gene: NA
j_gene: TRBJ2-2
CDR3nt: TGTGCCAGTAGTATAACTGGAGGATCCGGGGAGCTGTTTTTT
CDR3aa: CASSITGGSGELFF

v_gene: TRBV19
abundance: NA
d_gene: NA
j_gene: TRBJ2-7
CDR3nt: TGTGCCAGTAGCCCAGGGTACGAGCAGTACTTC
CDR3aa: CASSPGYEQYF

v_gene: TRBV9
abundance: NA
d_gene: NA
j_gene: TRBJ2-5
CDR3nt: TGTGCCAGCAGCTCTTCAGGGGCGCAAGAGACCCAGTACTTC
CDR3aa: CASSSSGAQETQYF

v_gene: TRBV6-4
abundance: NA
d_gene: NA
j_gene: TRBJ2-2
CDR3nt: TGTGCCAGCAGTGATTTATACACCGGGGAGCTGTTTTTT
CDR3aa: CASSDLYTGELFF

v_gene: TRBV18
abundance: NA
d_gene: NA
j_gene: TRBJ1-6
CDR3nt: TGTGCCAGCTCACCAAACGGCTCTCGGGATTCACCCCTCCACTTT
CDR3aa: CASSPNGSRDSPLHF

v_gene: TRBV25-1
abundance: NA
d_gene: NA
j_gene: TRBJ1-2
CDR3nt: TGTGCCAGCAGTGAATTTACGGTTTTTGGCTACACCTTC
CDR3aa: CASSEFTVFGYTF

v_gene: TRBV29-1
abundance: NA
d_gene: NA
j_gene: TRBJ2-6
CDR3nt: TGCAGCGTCAACTCTCTTTCCGGGATATCTGGGGCCAACGTCCTGACTTTC
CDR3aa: CSVNSLSGISGANVLTF

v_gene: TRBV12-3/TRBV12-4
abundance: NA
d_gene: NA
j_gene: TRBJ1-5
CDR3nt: TGTGCCAGCAAAATGACATTGTCCAATGTGAGGCATTTT
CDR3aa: CASKMTLSNVRHF

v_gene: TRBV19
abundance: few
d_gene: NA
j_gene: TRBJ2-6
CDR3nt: TGTGCCAGTAGTTCAGCCTCAGGGAACTGGGCCAACGTCCTGACTTTC
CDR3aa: CASSSASGNWANVLTF

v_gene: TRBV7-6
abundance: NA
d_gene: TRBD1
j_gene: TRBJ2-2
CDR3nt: TGTGCCAGCAGCTTAGGTGGGACAGGGGCCGGGGAGCTGTTTTTT
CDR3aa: CASSLGGTGAGELFF

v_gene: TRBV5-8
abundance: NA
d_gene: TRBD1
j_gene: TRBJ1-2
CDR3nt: TGTGCCAGCAGCCCGACAGGGGCAGCTAACTATGGCTACACCTTC
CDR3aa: CASSPTGAANYGYTF

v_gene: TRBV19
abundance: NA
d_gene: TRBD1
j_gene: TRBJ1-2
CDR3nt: TGTGCCAGTAAGGACAGGGGGCGATTGTACTATGGCTACACCTTC
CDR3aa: CASKDRGRLYYGYTF

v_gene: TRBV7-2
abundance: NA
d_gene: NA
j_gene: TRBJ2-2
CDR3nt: TGTGCCAGCAGACCCAGCGGGACAGGATCGGTCGGGGAGCTGTTTTTT
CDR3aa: CASRPSGTGSVGELFF

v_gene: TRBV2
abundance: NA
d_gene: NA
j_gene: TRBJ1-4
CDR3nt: TGTGCCAGCAGTGACGTGAACAGCTTTAGGGAAAAACTGTTTTTT
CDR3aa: CASSDVNSFREKLFF

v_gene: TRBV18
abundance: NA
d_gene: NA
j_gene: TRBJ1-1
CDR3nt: TGTGCCAGCTCACCGGACAATCGGAACACTGAAGCTTTCTTT
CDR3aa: CASSPDNRNTEAFF

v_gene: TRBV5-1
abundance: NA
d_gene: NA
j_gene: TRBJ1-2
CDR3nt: TGCGCCAGCAGCTTGAACGGTGAGGGACTTGGCTATGGCTACACCTTC
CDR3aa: CASSLNGEGLGYGYTF

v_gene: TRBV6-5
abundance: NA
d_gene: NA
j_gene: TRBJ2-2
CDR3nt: TGTGCCAGCTTTAAAACCTCTCGGGGCGGGGAGCTGTTTTTT
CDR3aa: CASFKTSRGGELFF

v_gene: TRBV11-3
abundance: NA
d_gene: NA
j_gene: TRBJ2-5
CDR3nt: TGTGCCAGCAGCTTAGGGAGGGGAGAGACCCAGTACTTC
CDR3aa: CASSLGRGETQYF

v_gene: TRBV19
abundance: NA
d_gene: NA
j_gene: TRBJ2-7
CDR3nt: TGTGCCAGTATGGACAGAACGTACGAGCAGTACTTC
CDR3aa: CASMDRTYEQYF

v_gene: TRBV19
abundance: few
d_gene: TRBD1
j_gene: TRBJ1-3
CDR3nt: TGTGCCAGTACCCCGGGACAGCACTCTGGAAACACCATATATTTT
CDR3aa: CASTPGQHSGNTIYF

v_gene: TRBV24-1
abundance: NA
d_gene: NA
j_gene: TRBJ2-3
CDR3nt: TGTGCCACCAGGCAAGCTGACAGACAAGGGCCCTATACGCAGTATTTT
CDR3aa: CATRQADRQGPYTQYF

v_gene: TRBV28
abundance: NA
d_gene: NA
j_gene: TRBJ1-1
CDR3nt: TGTGCCAGCAGTACCCGGGGTACTGAAGCTTTCTTT
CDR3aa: CASSTRGTEAFF

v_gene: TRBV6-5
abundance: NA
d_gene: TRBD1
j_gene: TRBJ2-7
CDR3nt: TGTGCCAGCAGCATCTCCGGGACAGGGTCGAACGAGCAGTACTTC
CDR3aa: CASSISGTGSNEQYF

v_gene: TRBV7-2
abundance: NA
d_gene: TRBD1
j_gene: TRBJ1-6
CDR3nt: TGTGCCAGCAGCTTAGCGGGACAGGGGGCACATTCACCCCTCCACTTT
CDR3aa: CASSLAGQGAHSPLHF

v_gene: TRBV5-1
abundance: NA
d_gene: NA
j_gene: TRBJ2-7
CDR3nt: TGCGCCAGCAGCCCAGGAGGCCTCCCTTACGAGCAGTACTTC
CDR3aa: CASSPGGLPYEQYF